A single sample is the source of the 5 T cell receptor beta chains below, sequenced in a study of blood T cell repertoires in COVID-19. Produced via immunoSEQ multiplex PCR; TCRdb's table is partial and in-frame only. Seen here are approximately 190,000 clones, 70% to 90% observed once, and the top ten hold around a fifth. The sample taken for sequencing was peripheral blood. The receptors here all came from a man in his fifties or sixties with active or convalescent COVID-19.

As to this clone: The junction departs from germline at one end; a sequencing error may be responsible. The CDR3 bases are TGTGCCAGCAGTAAAGCTACAGGGGGCGGAATATACGGGGAGCTGTTTTTT. It specifies CASSKATGGGIYGELFF. The gene calls are TRBV6-1 and TRBJ2-2; 9 bases agree with TRBD1. The CDR3 is 17 amino acids. CDR1 is MNHNS and CDR2 is SASEGT in the germline V gene.

The rearrangement links TRBV7-9 to TRBJ2-5; TRBD1 matches 7 bases. The CDR3 runs to 14 residues. Per germline, CDR1 SEHNR and CDR2 FQNEAQ (reference sequence). Trimming cost V 1 base and J 4 bases; bases outside gene matches: 3. CDR3 bases: TGTGCCAGCAGCTTAGGTGCAGGGGGAGAGACCCAGTACTTC. It yields the protein CASSLGAGGETQYF.

This clone was picked up a small number of times. The chain is built from TRBV28 and TRBJ1-1; D is ambiguous. This CDR3 has 14 residues. V was shortened by 4 bases and J by 1 base, with 10 bases between the two germline ends. Germline loops: CDR1 MDHEN, CDR2 SYDVKM. CDR3 protein: CASSSPPGNTEAFF. The CDR3 DNA reads as TGTGCCAGCAGTTCCCCTCCAGGGAACACTGAAGCTTTCTTT.

The J gene is TRBJ2-7, the V gene TRBV18; D may be TRBD1 (6 bases). The CDR3 contains 15 residues. Germline V gene lookup returns CDR1 KGHSH and CDR2 LQKENI. V was pared by 5 bases and J by 7 bases, with 21 bases between. CDR3 protein: CASSASDRSVGEQYF. The CDR3 bases are TGTGCCAGCTCAGCATCGGACAGATCGGTCGGGGAGCAGTACTTC.

The chain has TRBV11-2 and TRBJ2-7, with a possible D match to TRBD2 (6 bases). Trimming stripped 3 bases from V and 9 bases from J, with 21 bases between. The CDR3 consists of 15 residues. Germline CDR1 and CDR2: SGHAT and FQNNGV. The CDR3 nucleotides read TGTGCCAGCAGCTTTACCGGGACTGTTAGCTTCGCGCAGTACTTC. This gives the protein CASSFTGTVSFAQYF.